What follows are 32 T cell receptor beta chains derived from one specimen sequenced in a study of blood T cell repertoires in COVID-19. Data came from immunoSEQ multiplex PCR; TCRdb stores just in-frame clones and leaves some out. The data hold roughly 81,000 clones, with 70% to 90% observed a single time. Sequences were obtained from peripheral blood. Receptors were obtained from a man aged 30-40 years with acute or convalescent COVID-19.

The rearrangement joins TRBV7-6 to TRBJ2-3; 11 bases are shared with TRBD2. The CDR3 extends over 16 amino acids. V shed 2 bases and J 5 bases; nucleotides not matched to a gene: 6. Germline loops: CDR1 SGHVS, CDR2 FNYEAQ. Here the CDR3 reads CASSLLAGGRVDTQYF. The CDR3 bases are TGTGCCAGCAGCTTACTAGCGGGAGGCCGGGTAGATACGCAGTATTTT.

This clone has a handful of counts. V is TRBV6-1 and J is TRBJ2-3; TRBD2 agrees at 7 bases. The ends lost 2 bases at V and 10 bases at J; junction bases unmatched: 15. Germline assignment: CDR1 MNHNS and CDR2 SASEGT. The CDR3 loop spans 16 amino acids. This CDR3 reads CASSENLAGLGGAQYF. CDR3 sequence (DNA): TGTGCCAGCAGTGAAAACTTAGCGGGCCTGGGGGGGGCGCAGTATTTT.

V and J are TRBV10-3 and TRBJ2-7; 8 bases agree with TRBD2. From germline, CDR1 is ENHRY and CDR2 SYGVKD. The CDR3 sequence is 16 residues long. The V and J ends lost 2 bases and 3 bases, in that order; junction bases with no gene match: 9. CDR3: CAISEGVVAGSYEQYF. The CDR3, as DNA: TGTGCCATCAGTGAGGGGGTGGTAGCGGGGAGCTACGAGCAGTACTTC.

J is TRBJ1-2 and V is TRBV5-1, with TRBD1 identical over 7 bases. Germline values: CDR1 SGHRS, CDR2 YFSETQ. This CDR3 spans 13 amino acids. The junction had 3 bases not matched to a gene; V was cut back by 3 bases and J by 4 bases. In DNA, the CDR3 is TGCGCCAGCAGCTCCGACAGGGTCTATGGCTACACCTTC. It encodes CASSSDRVYGYTF.

The chain is built from TRBV15 and TRBJ2-5, with TRBD2 matching over 11 bases. This CDR3 region has 17 residues. CDR1 LNHNV and CDR2 YYDKDF come from the germline V gene (reference sequence). V dropped 0 bases and J dropped 6; count of bases not matched to a gene: 9. The CDR3 reads CATSREKRLAGLKTQYF. CDR3 coding DNA: TGTGCCACCAGCAGAGAAAAGCGACTAGCGGGACTAAAGACCCAGTACTTC.

This clone showed up just a few times. The chain uses TRBV28 and TRBJ2-7, with 10 positions matching TRBD2. V trimming: 6 bases; J trimming: 4 bases; junction bases outside the gene matches: 3. The CDR3 spans 13 residues. Germline V gene lookup returns CDR1 MDHEN and CDR2 SYDVKM. CDR3 in DNA: TGTGCCAGCAGCCGGACTAGCGGTTACGAGCAGTACTTC. It yields the protein CASSRTSGYEQYF.

The chain joins TRBV7-9 to TRBJ2-1; D possibly corresponds to TRBD2 (6 bases). The germline V and J ends were trimmed by 1 base and 3 bases, with 13 bases remaining between them. The CDR3 spans 16 residues. Germline V gives CDR1 SEHNR, CDR2 FQNEAQ (reference sequence). DNA of the CDR3: TGTGCCAGCAGCTTAGGTGCGTGGGGGGTCTACAATGAGCAGTTCTTC. It codes for CASSLGAWGVYNEQFF.

This clone appeared once. This chain joins TRBV6-4 and TRBJ2-2, with 8 bases that match TRBD2. The CDR3 loop spans 15 amino acids. CDR1 is MRHNA, CDR2 SNTAGT, per germline. V lost 6 bases to trimming and J lost 2 bases; unmatched junction nucleotides: 5. CDR3 bases: TGTGCCAGCAGCCCGACTAGCGCCAACACCGGGGAGCTGTTTTTT. This translates into CASSPTSANTGELFF.

This chain uses TRBV6-5 with TRBJ2-7; D ambiguous. There are 13 residues in the CDR3. Trimming shortened V by 3 bases and J by 0 bases, and 6 bases separated the two germline ends. In germline, CDR1 is MNHEY, CDR2 SVGAGI. CDR3 residues: CASSYSDSYEQYF. The CDR3 DNA reads TGTGCCAGCAGTTATAGTGACTCCTACGAGCAGTACTTC.

The gene calls are TRBV19 and TRBJ2-7, with 9 bases that match TRBD2. With 3 bases clipped from V and 1 base from J, the junction kept 1 base outside the gene matches. Germline CDR1 LNHDA, CDR2 SQIVND (reference sequence). The CDR3 is 14 amino acids. The CDR3, as DNA: TGTGCCAGTAGTATTAGCGGGAGTTCCTACGAGCAGTACTTC. It codes for CASSISGSSYEQYF.

V usage is TRBV28 and J usage is TRBJ1-2; D is perhaps TRBD1 (6 bases). The CDR3 has 15 residues. Germline assignment: CDR1 MDHEN and CDR2 SYDVKM. The V end was cut by 5 bases, the J end by 8 bases, with 21 bases between. CDR3 coding DNA: TGTGCCAGCAGTGGTCCCGGGACATCCTCCTGGGGCTACACCTTC. Protein product: CASSGPGTSSWGYTF.

This chain connects TRBV19 to TRBJ2-7; D uncertain. Germline lookup yields CDR1 LNHDA and CDR2 SQIVND (reference sequence). The V gene lost 10 bases and the J gene lost 0 bases, with 13 bases spanning the gap. The CDR3 is 13 amino acids. The CDR3 DNA is TGTGCCACTGCAGGTGGGTCCTCCTACGAGCAGTACTTC. As protein: CATAGGSSYEQYF.

V gene TRBV6-5 combines with J gene TRBJ1-2; weak D call: TRBD1 (6 bases). The CDR3 extends over 12 amino acids. Trimming shortened V by 7 bases and J by 8 bases, and 14 bases separated the two germline ends. Germline lookup yields CDR1 MNHEY and CDR2 SVGAGI. The CDR3 loop is CASTERGLGYTF. The CDR3 DNA reads as TGTGCCAGCACCGAAAGGGGGTTAGGCTACACCTTC.

The chain links TRBV4-3 to TRBJ1-1; the match to TRBD1 covers 8 bases. The length of the CDR3 is 16 residues. In germline, CDR1 is LGHNA, CDR2 YSLEER. Trimming at V came to 4 bases and at J to 0 bases, leaving 7 bases not matched to a gene. The CDR3 bases are TGCGCCAGCAGCCCAAGGGCGGGACAGGTGAACACTGAAGCTTTCTTT. This encodes CASSPRAGQVNTEAFF.

The chain uses TRBV18 and TRBJ2-2; D is unclear. Trimming left V 2 bases short and J 1 base short, with 8 bases between. Germline CDR1 KGHSH, CDR2 LQKENI. The CDR3 has 15 residues. The CDR3 spells CASSPATGNTGELFF. CDR3 coding DNA: TGTGCCAGCTCACCAGCCACCGGGAACACCGGGGAGCTGTTTTTT.

The rearrangement uses TRBV28 and TRBJ1-5, with 7 positions matching TRBD1. The CDR3 extends over 14 amino acids. Germline trimming cut 6 bases from V and 7 bases from J; bases unmatched to any gene: 9. Germline V gives CDR1 MDHEN, CDR2 SYDVKM. CDR3 sequence reads: CASRGRQGLQPQHF. Written as DNA, the CDR3 is TGTGCCAGCAGGGGGAGACAGGGATTGCAGCCCCAGCATTTT.

J is TRBJ1-2 and V is TRBV28; perhaps TRBD1 as D (5 bases). This CDR3 spans 14 amino acids. Germline V lookup: CDR1 MDHEN, CDR2 SYDVKM. The V end was cut by 5 bases, the J end by 8 bases, with 18 bases between. The CDR3 DNA follows: TGTGCCAGCAGTCCCGACAGAGAATTGGGGGGCTACACCTTC. This encodes CASSPDRELGGYTF.

The CDR3 protein is CASGQGNEQFF. In nucleotides, the CDR3 is TGCGCCAGCGGTCAGGGCAATGAGCAGTTCTTC. The V gene is TRBV10-1, the J gene TRBJ2-1, with a possible D match to TRBD1 (5 bases). Germline lookup yields CDR1 WNHNN and CDR2 SYGVQD (reference sequence). The V end lost 8 bases, the J end lost 6 bases, and 8 bases lay between the germline ends. CDR3 length: 11 residues.

This clone has only one observation. The chain carries TRBV19 and TRBJ2-3; 7 bases are a match to TRBD2. From germline, CDR1 is LNHDA and CDR2 SQIVND (reference sequence). V trimming: 5 bases; J trimming: 6 bases; junction bases outside the gene matches: 8. This CDR3 is 14 amino acids long. The CDR3: CASSLGEGVDTQYF. As DNA, the CDR3 is TGTGCCAGTAGTCTGGGGGAGGGCGTGGATACGCAGTATTTT. Supplemented by reference TRBV19 and TRBJ2-3, the full variable domain reads DGGITQSPKYLFRKEGQNVTLSCEQNLNHDAMYWYRQDPGQGLRLIYYSQIVNDFQKGDIAEGYSVSREKKESFPLTVTSAQKNPTAFYLCASSLGEGVDTQYFGPGTRLTVL.

The chain combines TRBV2 with TRBJ1-5; D is ambiguous. This CDR3 is 14 amino acids long. Per the germline V gene, CDR1 is SNHLY and CDR2 is FYNNEI. Trimming took off 7 bases at V and 4 bases at J, with 14 bases between the two ends. CDR3 sequence reads: CASTRTLTNQPQHF. The CDR3 nucleotides read TGTGCCAGCACAAGGACTCTCACTAATCAGCCCCAGCATTTT.

For this clone: A read error may be the cause here, since a much bigger clone is one base away. The chain joins TRBV4-2 to TRBJ2-3, with TRBD2 matching over 8 bases. CDR3 size: 14 residues. Trimming took 4 bases from V and 1 from J; bases not matched to a gene: 1. Germline V lookup: CDR1 LGHNA, CDR2 YNFKEQ. CDR3 residues: CASSRGLGTDTQYF. CDR3 DNA: TGTGCCAGCAGCCGGGGACTAGGCACAGATACGCAGTATTTT.

This chain links TRBV5-4 with TRBJ2-2, with D unresolved. Germline V gene data show CDR1 as SGHNT and CDR2 as YYREEE (reference sequence). Trimming pared 4 bases from V and 2 bases from J, leaving 15 bases between. This CDR3 spans 16 amino acids. CDR3: CASSPRGNINTGELFF. CDR3 nucleotides: TGTGCCAGCAGCCCACGTGGTAACATAAACACCGGGGAGCTGTTTTTT. The full variable domain, with the rest looked up from reference TRBV5-4 and TRBJ2-2, is ETGVTQSPTHLIKTRGQQVTLRCSSQSGHNTVSWYQQALGQGPQFIFQYYREEENGRGNFPPRFSGLQFPNYSSELNVNALELDDSALYLCASSPRGNINTGELFFGEGSRLTVL.

This clone came up a few times. The chain has TRBV5-1 and TRBJ2-5, with 13 bases lining up with TRBD2. CDR1 and CDR2 (germline): SGHRS, YFSETQ. CDR3 length equals 14 residues. V was clipped by 6 bases and J by 4 bases; unmatched bases: 3. CDR3 sequence: CASTRTSGRETQYF. In DNA form, the CDR3 reads TGCGCCAGCACCAGGACTAGCGGGAGAGAGACCCAGTACTTC.

The chain uses TRBV25-1 and TRBJ1-2; D unclear. Germline V CDR1 and CDR2: MGHDK, SYGVNS. V lost 3 bases and J 0 bases, leaving 5 bases between the germline ends. The CDR3 runs 13 residues. The CDR3, as DNA: TGTGCCAGCAGTGACCCCGCTAACTATGGCTACACCTTC. Amino acid sequence: CASSDPANYGYTF.

The V call is TRBV7-6, the J call TRBJ2-1; 13 bases line up with TRBD2. V trimming: 2 bases; J trimming: 0 bases; junction bases outside the gene matches: 1. CDR3 length: 17 residues. Germline V gene lookup returns CDR1 SGHVS and CDR2 FNYEAQ. The CDR3 loop reads CASSLRTSGSSYNEQFF. The DNA for the CDR3 is TGTGCCAGCAGCTTACGGACTAGCGGGAGCTCCTACAATGAGCAGTTCTTC.

The chain joins TRBV21-1 to TRBJ1-6; TRBD1, the table's D call, was not compared with the DNA. TRBV21-1 is designated a pseudogene. The CDR3 loop spans 15 amino acids. The CDR3 DNA is TGTGCCAGCAGCGGACCGGGACAGGGATATTCACCCCTCCACTTT. Translated, it gives CASSGPGQGYSPLHF.

This clone was observed a single time. The rearrangement uses TRBV5-8 and TRBJ2-1, with TRBD2 as a possible D gene (6 bases). This CDR3 spans 15 amino acids. Germline V CDR1 and CDR2: SGHTS, YDEGEE. Trimming pared 3 bases from V and 6 bases from J, leaving 16 bases between. CDR3: CASSYRGGLGNEQFF. DNA of the CDR3: TGTGCCAGCAGCTACCGAGGAGGGCTGGGCAATGAGCAGTTCTTC.

The chain employs TRBV20-1 and TRBJ1-1; maybe TRBD1 (5 bases). Germline assignment: CDR1 DFQATT and CDR2 SNEGSKA (reference sequence). This CDR3 is 13 amino acids long. Deletions cut 3 bases from V and 1 base from J, with 9 bases between. The CDR3, as DNA: TGCAGTGCTAGTCCGACAGCGAACACTGAAGCTTTCTTT. Its translation: CSASPTANTEAFF.

The chain is built from TRBV28 and TRBJ2-5; the match to TRBD2 covers 9 bases. V shed 7 bases, J shed 4 bases, and the junction held 19 bases outside the gene matches. Germline V CDR1 and CDR2: MDHEN, SYDVKM. The CDR3 extends over 18 amino acids. In DNA, the CDR3 is TGTGCCAGCACCTCCACGGTGGCCAATAGCGGGAGAGGAGAGACCCAGTACTTC. Translated, it gives CASTSTVANSGRGETQYF.

The chain employs TRBV3-1 (or the pseudogene TRBV3-2) and TRBJ2-3; 12 positions agree with TRBD2. This CDR3 is built from 18 residues. Per the germline V gene, CDR1 is LGHDT and CDR2 is YNNKEL (reference sequence). V dropped 1 base and J dropped 4; count of bases not matched to a gene: 9. CDR3 amino acids: CASSQAVSSGRAADTQYF. CDR3 nucleotide sequence: TGTGCCAGCAGCCAAGCAGTCTCTAGCGGGAGGGCCGCAGATACGCAGTATTTT.

This chain links TRBV18 with TRBJ2-1; TRBD2 agrees at 10 bases. The CDR3 is made up of 15 amino acids. Losses at the gene ends were 6 bases for V and 8 bases for J; bases not matched to a gene: 10. Germline V CDR1 and CDR2: KGHSH, LQKENI. The CDR3 sequence is CASSPPSGRGDEQFF. CDR3 DNA sequence: TGTGCCAGCTCTCCGCCTAGCGGGAGAGGGGATGAGCAGTTCTTC. Full variable domain (outside the CDR3, taken from reference TRBV18 and TRBJ2-1): NAGVMQNPRHLVRRRGQEARLRCSPMKGHSHVYWYRQLPEEGLKFMVYLQKENIIDESGMPKERFSAEFPKEGPSILRIQQVVRGDSAAYFCASSPPSGRGDEQFFGPGTRLTVL.

The rearrangement links TRBV28 to TRBJ1-5, with TRBD1 matching 7 bases. CDR3 length: 15 amino acids. Unmatched junction bases numbered 10, after V lost 7 bases and J lost 4 bases. CDR1 and CDR2 (germline): MDHEN, SYDVKM. CDR3: CASKVGSTGNQPQHF. In DNA, the CDR3 is TGTGCCAGCAAGGTGGGATCGACAGGGAATCAGCCCCAGCATTTT.